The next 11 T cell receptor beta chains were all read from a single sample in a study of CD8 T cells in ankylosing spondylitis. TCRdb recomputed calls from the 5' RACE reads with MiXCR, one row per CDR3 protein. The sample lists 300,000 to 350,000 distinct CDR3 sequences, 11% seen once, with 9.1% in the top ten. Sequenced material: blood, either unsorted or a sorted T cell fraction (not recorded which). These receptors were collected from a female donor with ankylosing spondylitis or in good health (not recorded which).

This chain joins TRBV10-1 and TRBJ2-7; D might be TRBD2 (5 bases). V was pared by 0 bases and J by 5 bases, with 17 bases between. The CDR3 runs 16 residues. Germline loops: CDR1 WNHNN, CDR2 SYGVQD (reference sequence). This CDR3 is CASSESKVGRGNEQYF. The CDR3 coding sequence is TGCGCCAGCAGTGAGTCGAAGGTCGGCCGAGGGAACGAGCAGTACTTC.

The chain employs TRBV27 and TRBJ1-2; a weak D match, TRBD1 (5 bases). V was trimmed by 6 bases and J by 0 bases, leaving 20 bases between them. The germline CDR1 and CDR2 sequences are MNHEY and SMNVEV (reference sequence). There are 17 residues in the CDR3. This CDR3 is CASSPRPPVQANYGYTF. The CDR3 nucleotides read TGTGCCAGCAGCCCCAGGCCCCCAGTACAGGCTAACTATGGCTACACCTTC.

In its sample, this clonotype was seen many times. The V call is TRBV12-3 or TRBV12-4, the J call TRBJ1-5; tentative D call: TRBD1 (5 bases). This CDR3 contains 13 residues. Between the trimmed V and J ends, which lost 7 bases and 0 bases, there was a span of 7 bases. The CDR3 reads CASTGGSNQPQHF. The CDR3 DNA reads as TGTGCCAGCACCGGGGGTAGCAATCAGCCCCAGCATTTT.

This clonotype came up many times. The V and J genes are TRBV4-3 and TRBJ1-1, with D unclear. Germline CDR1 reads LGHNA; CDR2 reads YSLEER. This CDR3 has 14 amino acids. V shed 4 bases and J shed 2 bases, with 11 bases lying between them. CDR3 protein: CASSPTVTNTEAFF. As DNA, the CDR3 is TGCGCCAGCAGCCCCACAGTCACCAACACTGAAGCTTTCTTT.

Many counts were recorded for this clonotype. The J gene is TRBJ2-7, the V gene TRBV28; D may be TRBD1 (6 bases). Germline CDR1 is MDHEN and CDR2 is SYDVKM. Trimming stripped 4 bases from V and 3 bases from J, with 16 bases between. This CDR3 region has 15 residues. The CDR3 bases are TGTGCCAGCAGTTGGACAGTCCCCTCGGACTACGAGCAGTACTTC. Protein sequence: CASSWTVPSDYEQYF.

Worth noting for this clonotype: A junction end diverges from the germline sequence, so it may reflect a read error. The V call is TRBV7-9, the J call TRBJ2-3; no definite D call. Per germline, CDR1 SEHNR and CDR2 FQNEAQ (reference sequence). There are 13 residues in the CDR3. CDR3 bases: TGTGCCAGCGGCTTGGGGTCCACAGATACGCAGTATTTT. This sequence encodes CASGLGSTDTQYF.

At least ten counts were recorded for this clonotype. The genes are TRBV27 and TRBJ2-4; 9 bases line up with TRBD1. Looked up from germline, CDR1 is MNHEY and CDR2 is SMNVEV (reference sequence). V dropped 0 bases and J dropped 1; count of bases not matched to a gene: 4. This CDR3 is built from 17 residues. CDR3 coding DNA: TGTGCCAGCAGTTTATCGGGGACAGGGTTCGCCAAAAACATTCAGTACTTC. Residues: CASSLSGTGFAKNIQYF.

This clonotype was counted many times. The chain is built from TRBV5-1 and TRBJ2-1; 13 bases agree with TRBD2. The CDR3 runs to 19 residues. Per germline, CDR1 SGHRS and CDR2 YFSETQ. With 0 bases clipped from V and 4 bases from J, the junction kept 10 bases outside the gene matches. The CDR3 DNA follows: TGCGCCAGCAGCTTGGTTGGCAGGACTAGCGGGAGTATATACAATGAGCAGTTCTTC. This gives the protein CASSLVGRTSGSIYNEQFF. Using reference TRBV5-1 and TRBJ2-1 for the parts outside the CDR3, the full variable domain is KAGVTQTPRYLIKTRGQQVTLSCSPISGHRSVSWYQQTPGQGLQFLFEYFSETQRNKGNFPGRFSGRQFSNSRSEMNVSTLELGDSALYLCASSLVGRTSGSIYNEQFFGPGTRLTVL.

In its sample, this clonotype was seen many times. CDR3: CASSPRNYGYTF. In nucleotides, the CDR3 is TGTGCCAGCAGCCCCAGAAACTATGGCTACACCTTC. The chain recombines TRBV6-5 with TRBJ1-2; D gene uncertain. The V end was cut by 6 bases, the J end by 2 bases, with 7 bases between. Germline CDR1 reads MNHEY; CDR2 reads SVGAGI. The CDR3 consists of 12 residues.

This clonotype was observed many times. CDR3 sequence reads: CASSQDSAGSGTGELFF. The CDR3 DNA follows: TGCGCCAGCAGCCAAGATTCGGCAGGGTCGGGCACCGGGGAGCTGTTTTTT. V and J are TRBV4-3 and TRBJ2-2, with D possibly TRBD1 on 5 matching bases. The germline CDR1 and CDR2 sequences are LGHNA and YSLEER. V lost 0 bases to trimming and J lost 4 bases, with 15 bases between them. The CDR3 has 17 residues.

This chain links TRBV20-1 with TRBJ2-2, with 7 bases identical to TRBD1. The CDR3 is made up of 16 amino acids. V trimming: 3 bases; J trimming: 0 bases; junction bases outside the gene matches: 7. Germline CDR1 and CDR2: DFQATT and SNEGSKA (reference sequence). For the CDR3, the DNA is TGCAGTGCTAGGGCTTCGGACAGGACGAACACCGGGGAGCTGTTTTTT. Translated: CSARASDRTNTGELFF.